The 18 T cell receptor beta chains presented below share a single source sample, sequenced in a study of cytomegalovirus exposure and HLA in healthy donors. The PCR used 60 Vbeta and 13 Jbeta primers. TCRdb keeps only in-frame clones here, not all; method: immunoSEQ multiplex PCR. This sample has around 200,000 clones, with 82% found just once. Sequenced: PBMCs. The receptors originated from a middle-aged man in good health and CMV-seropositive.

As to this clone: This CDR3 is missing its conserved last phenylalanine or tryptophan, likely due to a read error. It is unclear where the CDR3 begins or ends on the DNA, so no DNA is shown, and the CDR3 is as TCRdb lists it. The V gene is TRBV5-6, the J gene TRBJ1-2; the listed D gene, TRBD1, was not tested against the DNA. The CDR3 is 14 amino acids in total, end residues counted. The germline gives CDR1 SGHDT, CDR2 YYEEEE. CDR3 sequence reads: CASSGRQAGQGIIG.

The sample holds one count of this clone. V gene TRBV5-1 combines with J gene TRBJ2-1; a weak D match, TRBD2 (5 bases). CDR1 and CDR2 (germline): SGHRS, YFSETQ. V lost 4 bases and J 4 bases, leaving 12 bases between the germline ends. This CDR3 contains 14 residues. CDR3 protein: CASSGAGIYNEQFF. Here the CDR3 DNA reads TGCGCCAGCAGCGGAGCCGGGATTTACAATGAGCAGTTCTTC.

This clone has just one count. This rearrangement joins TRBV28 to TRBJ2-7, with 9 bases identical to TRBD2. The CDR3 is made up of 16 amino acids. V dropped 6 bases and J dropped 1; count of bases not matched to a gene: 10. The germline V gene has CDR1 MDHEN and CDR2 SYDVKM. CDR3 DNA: TGTGCCAGCAGCCTAAGTAGCGGGAGAGGGTCCTACGAGCAGTACGTC. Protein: CASSLSSGRGSYEQYV.

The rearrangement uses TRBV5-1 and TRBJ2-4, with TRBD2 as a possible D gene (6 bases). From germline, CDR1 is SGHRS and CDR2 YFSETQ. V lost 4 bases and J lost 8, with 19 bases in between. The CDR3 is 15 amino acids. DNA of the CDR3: TGCGCCAGCAGCAGATCGACAGAACGGAGGGACATTCAGTACTTC. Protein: CASSRSTERRDIQYF.

CDR3 nucleotides: TGTGCCAGCAGCTTAGTCTTAGCGGGAGGATGGTACGAGCAGTACTTC. It specifies CASSLVLAGGWYEQYF. The chain has TRBV11-2 and TRBJ2-7; 10 bases are a match to TRBD2. The CDR3 has 16 residues. Trimming cost V 1 base and J 4 bases; bases outside gene matches: 7. CDR1 and CDR2 from the germline V gene are SGHAT and FQNNGV.

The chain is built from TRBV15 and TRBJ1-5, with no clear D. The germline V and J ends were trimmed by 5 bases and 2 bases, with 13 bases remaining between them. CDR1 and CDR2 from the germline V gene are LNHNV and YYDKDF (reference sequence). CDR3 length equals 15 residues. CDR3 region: CATSPRGDGNQPQHF. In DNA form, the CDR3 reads TGTGCCACCAGCCCCCGGGGAGACGGCAATCAGCCCCAGCATTTT.

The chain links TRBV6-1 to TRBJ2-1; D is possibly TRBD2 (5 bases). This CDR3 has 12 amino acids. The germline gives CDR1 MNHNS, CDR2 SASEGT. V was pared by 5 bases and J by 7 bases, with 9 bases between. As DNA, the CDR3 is TGTGCCAGCAGTATGACTAATAATGAGCAGTTCTTC. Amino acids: CASSMTNNEQFF.

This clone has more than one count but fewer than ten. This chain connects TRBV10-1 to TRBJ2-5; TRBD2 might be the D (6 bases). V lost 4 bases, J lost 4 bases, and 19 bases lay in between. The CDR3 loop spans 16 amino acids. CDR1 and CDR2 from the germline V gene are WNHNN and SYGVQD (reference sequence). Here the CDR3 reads CASSAKRGAGGETQYF. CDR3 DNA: TGCGCCAGCAGTGCTAAAAGGGGAGCGGGCGGAGAGACCCAGTACTTC.

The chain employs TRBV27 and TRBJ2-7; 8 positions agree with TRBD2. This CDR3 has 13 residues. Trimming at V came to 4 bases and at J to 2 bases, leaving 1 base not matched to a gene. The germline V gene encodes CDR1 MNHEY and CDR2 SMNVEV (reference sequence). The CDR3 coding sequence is TGTGCCAGCAGTTGGACTAGCACCTACGAGCAGTACTTC. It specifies CASSWTSTYEQYF.

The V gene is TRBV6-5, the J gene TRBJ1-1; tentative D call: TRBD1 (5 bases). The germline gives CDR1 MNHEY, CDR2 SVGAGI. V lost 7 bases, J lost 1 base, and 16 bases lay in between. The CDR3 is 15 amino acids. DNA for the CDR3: TGTGCCAGCACCGACAGAGGGGAGGGGAACACTGAAGCTTTCTTT. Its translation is CASTDRGEGNTEAFF.

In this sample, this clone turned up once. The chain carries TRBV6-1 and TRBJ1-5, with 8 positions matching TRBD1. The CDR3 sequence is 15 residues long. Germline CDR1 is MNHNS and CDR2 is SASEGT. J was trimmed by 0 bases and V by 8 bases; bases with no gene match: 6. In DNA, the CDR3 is TGTGCCAGCGTTGGACAGGGCTATAGCAATCAGCCCCAGCATTTT. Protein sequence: CASVGQGYSNQPQHF.

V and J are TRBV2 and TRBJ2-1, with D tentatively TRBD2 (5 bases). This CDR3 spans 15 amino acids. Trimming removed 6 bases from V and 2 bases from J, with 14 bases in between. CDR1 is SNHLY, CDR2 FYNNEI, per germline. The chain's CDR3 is CASRAGVPTYNEQFF. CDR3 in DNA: TGTGCCAGCAGGGCGGGCGTACCTACCTACAATGAGCAGTTCTTC.

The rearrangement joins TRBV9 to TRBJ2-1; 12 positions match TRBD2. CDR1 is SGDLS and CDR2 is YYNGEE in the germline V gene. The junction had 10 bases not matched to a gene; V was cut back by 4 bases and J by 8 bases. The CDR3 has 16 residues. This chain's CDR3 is CASSPPSGRADHEQFF. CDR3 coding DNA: TGTGCCAGCAGCCCTCCTAGCGGGAGGGCCGATCATGAGCAGTTCTTC.

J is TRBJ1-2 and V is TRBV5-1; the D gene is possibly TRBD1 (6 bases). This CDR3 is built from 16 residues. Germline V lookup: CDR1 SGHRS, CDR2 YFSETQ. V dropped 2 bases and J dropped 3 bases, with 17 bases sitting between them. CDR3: CASSLQGWVFDYGYTF. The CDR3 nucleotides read TGCGCCAGCAGCTTACAGGGTTGGGTTTTCGACTATGGCTACACCTTC.

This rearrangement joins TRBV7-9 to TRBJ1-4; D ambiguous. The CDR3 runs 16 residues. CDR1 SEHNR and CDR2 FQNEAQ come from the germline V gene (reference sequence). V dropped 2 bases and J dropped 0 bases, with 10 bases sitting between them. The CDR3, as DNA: TGTGCCAGCAGCTTACTGGCCGTATCAACTAATGAAAAACTGTTTTTT. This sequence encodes CASSLLAVSTNEKLFF.

CDR3 in DNA: TGTGCCAGCACCACCCCCCGGCCAGGCTATGGCTACACCTTC. It specifies CASTTPRPGYGYTF. This chain joins TRBV7-2 and TRBJ1-2; no reliable D call. CDR3 size: 14 residues. V was shortened by 7 bases and J by 4 bases, with 16 bases between the two germline ends. CDR1 and CDR2 (germline): SGHTA, FQGNSA.

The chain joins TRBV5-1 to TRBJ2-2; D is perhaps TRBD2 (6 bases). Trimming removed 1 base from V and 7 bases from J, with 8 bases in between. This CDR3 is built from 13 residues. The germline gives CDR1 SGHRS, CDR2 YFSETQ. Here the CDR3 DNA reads TGCGCCAGCAGCTTGTTTAGCGGCGGGGAGCTGTTTTTT. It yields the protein CASSLFSGGELFF.

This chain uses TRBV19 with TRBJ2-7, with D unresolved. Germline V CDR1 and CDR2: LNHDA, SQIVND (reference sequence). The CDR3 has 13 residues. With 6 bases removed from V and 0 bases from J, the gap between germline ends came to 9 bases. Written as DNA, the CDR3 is TGTGCCAGTAGCCTGATAGCCTCCTACGAGCAGTACTTC. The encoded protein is CASSLIASYEQYF.